Shown below are 19 T cell receptor beta chains from a single sample sequenced in a study of cytomegalovirus exposure and HLA in healthy donors (dated 2017 in TCRdb). Receptors were amplified or captured by the immunoSEQ multiplex PCR assay. For the multiplex PCR, a mixture combining 60 forward primers for TCR Vbeta segments and 13 reverse primers for TCR Jbeta segments was used. As stored in TCRdb, this immuneACCESS dataset retains in-frame rearrangements with V and J assigned. A fraction of the clones does not appear; measured against another copy, unresolved V genes explain less than half of the discrepancy, and the remainder lacks a known reason. The sample has fewer than 150,000 clones on record, roughly 75% of them singletons. Jointly, the top ten make up approximately 2% of the sample. Sequencing input: PBMCs. The receptors were sampled from a young man in good health and CMV-seronegative.

This sequence joins TRBV5-1 and TRBJ2-5; 9 bases agree with TRBD1. Per the germline V gene, CDR1 is SGHRS and CDR2 is YFSETQ. With V trimmed by 3 bases and J by 5 bases, 2 bases remained unmatched. The CDR3 is 13 residues long. CDR3 amino acids: CASSYGQGETQYF. CDR3 in DNA: TGCGCCAGCAGCTACGGACAGGGGGAGACCCAGTACTTC.

V and J are TRBV6-4 and TRBJ1-1; D not certain. This CDR3 contains 13 residues. The germline V gene encodes CDR1 MRHNA and CDR2 SNTAGT. Trimming took off 4 bases at V and 1 base at J, with 7 bases between the two ends. The CDR3 loop is CASSAQSNTEAFF. In DNA, the CDR3 is TGTGCCAGCAGTGCGCAGTCGAACACTGAAGCTTTCTTT.

This sequence joins TRBV7-9 and TRBJ2-1, with a weak D call TRBD1 (6 bases). Germline CDR1 SEHNR, CDR2 FQNEAQ (reference sequence). This CDR3 spans 14 amino acids. V was clipped by 1 base and J by 4 bases, with 8 bases between them. The CDR3 DNA reads as TGTGCCAGCAGCTTAGACAGGGAGTACAATGAGCAGTTCTTC. Translated, it gives CASSLDREYNEQFF. Full variable domain (rest looked up from reference TRBV7-9 and TRBJ2-1): DTGVSQNPRHKITKRGQNVTFRCDPISEHNRLYWYRQTLGQGPEFLTYFQNEAQLEKSRLLSDRFSAERPKGSFSTLEIQRTEQGDSAMYLCASSLDREYNEQFFGPGTRLTVL.

V usage is TRBV28 and J usage is TRBJ2-1, with D maybe TRBD2 (6 bases). There are 14 residues in the CDR3. CDR1 is MDHEN and CDR2 is SYDVKM in the germline V gene. The ends were cut back, 3 bases at V and 8 bases at J, with 14 bases in the middle. The CDR3 coding sequence is TGTGCCAGCAGTTTGCGGGGCCCAGGGTATGAGCAGTTCTTC. Amino acids: CASSLRGPGYEQFF.

V is TRBV4-1 and J is TRBJ2-5; TRBD2 matches 9 bases. CDR3 size: 15 residues. V lost 1 base, J lost 5 bases, and 5 bases stayed unmatched. CDR1 is MGHRA, CDR2 YSYEKL, per germline. The CDR3 spells CASSQAAGGLETQYF. The CDR3 DNA reads TGCGCCAGCAGCCAAGCGGCGGGGGGGCTGGAGACCCAGTACTTC.

The chain employs TRBV30 and TRBJ1-1; TRBD1 is a possible D gene (5 bases). The CDR3 has 12 residues. Germline V gives CDR1 GTSNPN, CDR2 SVGIG (reference sequence). V shed 1 base and J shed 11 bases, with 14 bases lying between them. The CDR3 DNA sequence: TGTGCCTGGAGTGGGGGCCGGATGGACGCTTTCTTT. Encoded protein: CAWSGGRMDAFF.

This chain connects TRBV28 to TRBJ1-1, with D unresolved. The CDR3 contains 13 residues. Looked up from germline, CDR1 is MDHEN and CDR2 is SYDVKM. The ends were cut back, 7 bases at V and 0 bases at J, with 9 bases in the middle. The CDR3 loop is CASTRPVNTEAFF. The CDR3 DNA reads TGTGCCAGCACGCGGCCCGTGAACACTGAAGCTTTCTTT.

The chain recombines TRBV19 with TRBJ1-5, with D uncertain. The V gene's germline CDR1 is LNHDA and CDR2 SQIVND (reference sequence). The CDR3 loop spans 13 amino acids. Trimming stripped 5 bases from V and 7 bases from J, with 12 bases between. CDR3 bases: TGTGCCAGTAGTCAAGCGTTTGGCCAGCCCCAGCATTTT. Protein sequence: CASSQAFGQPQHF.

The chain uses TRBV10-2 and TRBJ2-3; 9 bases are a match to TRBD2. The CDR3 has 14 residues. Per germline, CDR1 WSHSY and CDR2 SAAADI. Trimming removed 8 bases from V and 6 bases from J; junction bases left unmatched: 9. The CDR3 DNA sequence: TGCGCCAGCCGGGCCAGCGGGGGGCGGGATACGCAGTATTTT. This gives the protein CASRASGGRDTQYF.

This sequence joins TRBV15 and TRBJ2-1; D gene uncertain. This CDR3 is built from 13 residues. The V gene lost 0 bases and the J gene lost 7 bases, with 7 bases spanning the gap. CDR1 LNHNV and CDR2 YYDKDF come from the germline V gene (reference sequence). CDR3 bases: TGTGCCACCAGCAGAGATCAGGCAAATGAGCAGTTCTTC. It specifies CATSRDQANEQFF.

V gene TRBV6-4 combines with J gene TRBJ2-7; a weak D match, TRBD2 (5 bases). Germline V gene sequence: CDR1 MRHNA, CDR2 SNTAGT. V shed 6 bases and J shed 3 bases, with 15 bases lying between them. The CDR3 length is 14 residues. CDR3 loop: CASSPGSDFYEQYF. Written as DNA, the CDR3 is TGTGCCAGCAGCCCGGGATCGGACTTCTACGAGCAGTACTTC.

This clone was counted between two and nine times. The rearrangement links TRBV28 to TRBJ2-1; a possible D gene is TRBD2 (5 bases). Trimming removed 7 bases at V and 0 bases at J, with 16 bases between. CDR3 size: 16 residues. The germline CDR1 and CDR2 sequences are MDHEN and SYDVKM. This CDR3 is CASTPGLGSSYNEQFF. In DNA, the CDR3 is TGTGCCAGCACCCCGGGCCTGGGGAGCTCCTACAATGAGCAGTTCTTC.

This chain uses TRBV2 with TRBJ1-5, with TRBD1 as a possible D gene (6 bases). This CDR3 contains 15 residues. CDR1 is SNHLY, CDR2 FYNNEI, per germline. The germline V and J ends were trimmed by 6 bases and 2 bases, with 14 bases remaining between them. CDR3 DNA sequence: TGTGCCAGCAGAAAACAGGGTGGTGGCAATCAGCCCCAGCATTTT. It yields the protein CASRKQGGGNQPQHF.

The V and J genes are TRBV2 and TRBJ2-7; 11 nucleotides agree with TRBD2. From germline, CDR1 is SNHLY and CDR2 FYNNEI. This CDR3 is 15 amino acids long. Trimming removed 4 bases from V and 6 bases from J; junction bases left unmatched: 8. The CDR3 loop is CASSASGRSLSEQYF. The DNA for the CDR3 is TGTGCCAGCAGTGCTAGCGGGAGGTCTCTCTCCGAGCAGTACTTC.

The chain recombines TRBV6-1 with TRBJ2-7; D is unclear. The germline V gene has CDR1 MNHNS and CDR2 SASEGT. The germline V and J ends were trimmed by 3 bases and 2 bases, with 8 bases remaining between them. CDR3 length: 13 residues. CDR3 in DNA: TGTGCCAGCAGTGAGCAGGCAACCTACGAGCAGTACTTC. It codes for CASSEQATYEQYF.

This CDR3 is CASSQQGSGELFF. In DNA form, the CDR3 reads TGCGCCAGCAGCCAACAGGGTTCCGGGGAGCTGTTTTTT. The rearrangement joins TRBV4-1 to TRBJ2-2; D is perhaps TRBD1 (5 bases). The V gene lost 2 bases and the J gene lost 6 bases, with 7 bases spanning the gap. This CDR3 is 13 amino acids long. Germline-derived CDR1 and CDR2 are MGHRA and YSYEKL.

This chain joins TRBV7-7 and TRBJ2-2; 7 bases match TRBD1. J was trimmed by 0 bases and V by 1 base; bases with no gene match: 5. The CDR3 spans 17 residues. Looked up from germline, CDR1 is SSHAT and CDR2 is FNYEAQ (reference sequence). CDR3 protein: CASSLGGGQPNTGELFF. CDR3 DNA sequence: TGTGCCAGCAGCTTAGGTGGGGGACAGCCGAACACCGGGGAGCTGTTTTTT.

The V gene is TRBV28, the J gene TRBJ1-5, with unresolved D. The CDR3 is made up of 14 amino acids. Germline CDR1 and CDR2: MDHEN and SYDVKM. The ends were cut back, 3 bases at V and 2 bases at J, with 8 bases in the middle. In DNA form, the CDR3 reads TGTGCCAGCAGTTTCGGACTTGGCAATCAGCCCCAGCATTTT. This gives the protein CASSFGLGNQPQHF.

The chain couples TRBV18 to TRBJ2-6, with TRBD2 as a possible D gene (7 bases). The CDR3 extends over 18 amino acids. V dropped 2 bases and J dropped 2 bases, with 16 bases sitting between them. Germline assignment: CDR1 KGHSH and CDR2 LQKENI. The CDR3 spells CASSPLGLQGTGANVLTF. The CDR3 coding sequence is TGTGCCAGCTCACCATTGGGACTACAGGGAACTGGGGCCAACGTCCTGACTTTC.